Listed here is a single TCR beta chain. Its antigen is not known. MiXCR, run by TCRdb on the RT-PCR reads, gives a single entry per CDR3 protein. The sample holds a few hundred thousand distinct CDR3 sequences; roughly 22% are singletons and the top ten take 10%. The CDR3 has 13 residues. The V gene lost 4 bases and the J gene lost 3 bases, with 10 bases spanning the gap. The germline CDR1 and CDR2 sequences are LGHDT and YNNKEL (reference sequence). The sample belongs to a study of response to subunit inactivated influenza vaccine. Study-level results: Only a handful of new T cells, the authors suggested, are recruited with each seasonal influenza vaccination.

This TCR came from a man aged 45 to 70 who received an inactivated influenza vaccine. The sample in question was PBMCs from blood, obtained around 22 months after vaccination. The chain recombines TRBV3-1 with TRBJ2-7; maybe TRBD1 (5 bases). The chain's CDR3 is CASSLSRDYEQYF. Here the CDR3 DNA reads TGTGCCAGCAGCCTGAGCAGGGACTACGAGCAGTACTTC.